Listed below are T cell receptor beta chains from one sample, sequenced in a study of T cells after yellow fever vaccination. TCRdb independently ran MiXCR on the 5' RACE reads; one entry per CDR3 protein. The data show about 220,000 distinct CDR3 sequences, with approximately 3.3% seen just once and under 3.5% held by the top ten. Source: CD4+ T cells sorted from PBMCs, taken 10 days after the yellow fever booster vaccination. The origin of the receptors is a man aged 18 to 30 who received the YFV17D yellow fever vaccine. Each CDR3 is given with its conserved first and last residue. D genes are given only for firm matches. Not every row has a clone size; where given, it reads once, few, many or a size class.

CDR3aa | CDR3nt | v_gene | d_gene | j_gene | abundance
CASTRQGAIDTQYF | TGTGCCAGTACTAGACAAGGGGCAATAGATACGCAGTATTTT | TRBV6-2/TRBV6-3 | . | TRBJ2-3 | many
CAITGQGRGNEQFF | TGTGCCATCACGGGGCAGGGGCGGGGGAATGAGCAGTTCTTC | TRBV10-3 | . | TRBJ2-1 | many
CSARVTNTEAFF | TGCAGTGCTAGAGTCACGAACACTGAAGCTTTCTTT | TRBV20-1 | . | TRBJ1-1 | .
CSAPGQSYGYTF | TGCAGTGCTCCGGGACAGAGCTATGGCTACACCTTC | TRBV20-1 | TRBD1 | TRBJ1-2 | .
CSARMDASGANVLTF | TGCAGTGCTAGGATGGATGCCTCCGGGGCCAACGTCCTGACTTTC | TRBV20-1 | . | TRBJ2-6 | .
CASNTGGTSGNTIYF | TGTGCCAGCAACACAGGGGGCACCTCTGGAAACACCATATATTTT | TRBV9 | TRBD1 | TRBJ1-3 | .
CASSRTGTEGDTQYF | TGCGCCAGCAGCCGAACCGGGACCGAGGGAGATACGCAGTATTTT | TRBV5-1 | . | TRBJ2-3 | many
CASTPPSAETQYF | TGTGCCAGCACCCCCCCGTCGGCAGAGACCCAGTACTTC | TRBV7-2 | . | TRBJ2-5 | many
CASSPSRGHQETQYF | TGTGCCAGCAGCCCATCCCGGGGGCATCAAGAGACCCAGTACTTC | TRBV7-2 | . | TRBJ2-5 | many
CASSPLMGAVTEAFF | TGTGCCAGTAGTCCCTTAATGGGGGCGGTCACTGAAGCTTTCTTT | TRBV19 | . | TRBJ1-1 | few
CASSLRRGQEQYF | TGTGCCAGCAGCTTAAGGCGGGGGCAGGAGCAGTACTTC | TRBV7-3 | . | TRBJ2-7 | .
CSVRRPKETQYF | TGCAGCGTCCGCAGACCGAAAGAGACCCAGTACTTC | TRBV29-1 | . | TRBJ2-5 | many
CASSSWSSGANVLTF | TGTGCCAGCAGCTCTTGGAGCTCTGGGGCCAACGTCCTGACTTTC | TRBV27 | . | TRBJ2-6 | many
CASSESSGGSAFTDTQYF | TGCGCCAGCAGTGAGTCTAGCGGGGGGTCAGCCTTCACAGATACGCAGTATTTT | TRBV10-1 | TRBD2 | TRBJ2-3 | few
CASSMDRGLSEAFF | TGTGCCAGCAGCATGGACAGGGGGCTCTCTGAAGCTTTCTTT | TRBV7-9 | TRBD1 | TRBJ1-1 | many
CSARAGLAGAKGNEQYF | TGCAGTGCTAGAGCCGGACTAGCGGGGGCCAAAGGGAACGAGCAGTACTTC | TRBV20-1 | TRBD2 | TRBJ2-7 | .
CASTRTTANNEQFF | TGTGCCAGCACCAGGACGACAGCCAACAATGAGCAGTTCTTC | TRBV9 | . | TRBJ2-1 | many
CAISESWDTQYF | TGTGCCATCAGTGAGTCGTGGGATACGCAGTATTTT | TRBV10-3 | . | TRBJ2-3 | many
CASISRGASNQPQHF | TGTGCCAGCATATCGCGGGGAGCGAGCAATCAGCCCCAGCATTTT | TRBV6-2/TRBV6-3 | . | TRBJ1-5 | many
CASSLPPPTEQFF | TGTGCCAGCAGTTTGCCCCCCCCGACTGAGCAGTTCTTC | TRBV12-3/TRBV12-4 | . | TRBJ2-1 | many
CASSPKPGQLNTEAFF | TGTGCCAGCAGCCCAAAACCGGGACAGCTGAACACTGAAGCTTTCTTT | TRBV14 | TRBD1 | TRBJ1-1 | few
CSVERVGEQFF | TGCAGCGTTGAACGGGTAGGTGAGCAGTTCTTC | TRBV29-1 | . | TRBJ2-1 | many
CASSLSGGNSPLHF | TGTGCCAGCAGCTTAAGTGGGGGGAATTCACCCCTCCACTTT | TRBV7-9 | . | TRBJ1-6 | many
CASSQVTGGVSEAFF | TGTGCCAGCAGCCAAGTAACCGGGGGGGTATCTGAAGCTTTCTTT | TRBV4-2 | . | TRBJ1-1 | few
CAGGRTPLYEQYF | TGTGCCGGAGGCCGCACCCCGCTCTACGAGCAGTACTTC | TRBV5-5 | . | TRBJ2-7 | .
CASGRGVDTDTQYF | TGTGCCTCCGGGCGGGGGGTCGACACAGATACGCAGTATTTT | TRBV10-3 | TRBD2 | TRBJ2-3 | .
CASSSSLGLTNEKLFF | TGTGCCAGCAGCTCAAGCCTGGGGTTGACTAATGAAAAACTGTTTTTT | TRBV7-2 | . | TRBJ1-4 | .
CASSPGFADEQYF | TGCGCCAGCAGCCCGGGATTTGCCGACGAGCAGTACTTC | TRBV5-1 | . | TRBJ2-7 | many